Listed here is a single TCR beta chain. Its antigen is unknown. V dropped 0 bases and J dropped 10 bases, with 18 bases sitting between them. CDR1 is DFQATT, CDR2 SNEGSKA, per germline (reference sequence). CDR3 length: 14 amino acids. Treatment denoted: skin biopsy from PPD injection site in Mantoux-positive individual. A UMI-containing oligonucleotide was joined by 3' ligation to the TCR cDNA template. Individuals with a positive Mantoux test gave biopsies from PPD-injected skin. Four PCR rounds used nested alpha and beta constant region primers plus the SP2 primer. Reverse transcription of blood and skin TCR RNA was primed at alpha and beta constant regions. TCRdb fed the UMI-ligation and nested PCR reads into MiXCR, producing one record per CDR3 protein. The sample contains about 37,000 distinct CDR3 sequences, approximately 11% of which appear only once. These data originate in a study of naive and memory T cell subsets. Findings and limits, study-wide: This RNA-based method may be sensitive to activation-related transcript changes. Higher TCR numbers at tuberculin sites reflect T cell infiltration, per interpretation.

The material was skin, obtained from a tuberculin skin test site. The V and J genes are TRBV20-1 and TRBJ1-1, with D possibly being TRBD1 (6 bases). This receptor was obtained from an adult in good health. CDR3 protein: CSAREDFWGGSAFF. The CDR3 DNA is TGCAGTGCTAGAGAGGATTTTTGGGGGGGCTCAGCTTTCTTT.